This TCR beta chain appears in the sequencing data of a study of blood T cell repertoires in COVID-19. Study context: There were acute and convalescent COVID-19 samples, and they came from the United States, Italy and Spain.

Original processing methods: Cell counts per sample came from amplifying reference gene primers. This table comes from immunoSEQ multiplex PCR, and its TCRdb copy is limited to in-frame clones, with some not included. Clonal size and the V and J genes are those of that table, whereas D and trimming came from the DNA. The sample yields roughly 100,000 clones, approximately 76% seen once. Looked up from germline, CDR1 is SGHDN and CDR2 is FVKESK. The CDR3 sequence is 15 residues long. V shed 2 bases and J 1 base; nucleotides not matched to a gene: 3. The chain uses TRBV14 and TRBJ1-1; 8 nucleotides match TRBD1. This sequence originates from a woman in her 70s with acute or convalescent COVID-19. The sequenced material came from peripheral blood. CDR3 amino acids: CASSQHRGRNTEAFF. CDR3 bases: TGTGCCAGCAGCCAACACAGGGGGAGGAACACTGAAGCTTTCTTT.